The 30 T cell receptor beta chains below come from one sample, sequenced in a study of blood T cell repertoires in COVID-19. Sequenced by immunoSEQ multiplex PCR; TCRdb stores in-frame clones only, minus some. The profile covers roughly 250,000 clones, with about 81% appearing a single time and around an eighth taken by the ten largest. Sample: peripheral blood. Every receptor here comes from a woman aged 55 to 70 with active or convalescent COVID-19.

This sequence joins TRBV7-9 and TRBJ2-7; 9 bases match TRBD1. V lost 7 bases and J lost 5; bases outside the gene matches: 12. CDR1 SEHNR and CDR2 FQNEAQ come from the germline V gene (reference sequence). This CDR3 region has 15 residues. The CDR3 loop reads CASTLLGTGKHEQYF. For the CDR3, the DNA is TGTGCCAGCACCCTCCTCGGGACAGGGAAACACGAGCAGTACTTC.

V and J are TRBV6-6 and TRBJ2-7, with 9 nucleotides matching TRBD1. Germline CDR1 MNHNY, CDR2 SVGAGI (reference sequence). The CDR3 is 16 residues long. J lost 3 bases, V lost 6 bases, and 12 bases had no gene match. The CDR3 coding sequence is TGTGCCAGCAGCCCAGTCAGCGGGGACAGGGACTACGAGCAGTACTTC. It translates to CASSPVSGDRDYEQYF.

The CDR3 DNA sequence: TGTGCCAGCAGTTTACAGGGGTTCTATGGCTACACCTTC. This codes for CASSLQGFYGYTF. V gene TRBV6-5 combines with J gene TRBJ1-2; the match to TRBD1 covers 7 bases. Trimming cost V 4 bases and J 4 bases; bases outside gene matches: 3. The CDR3 sequence is 13 residues long. Per the germline V gene, CDR1 is MNHEY and CDR2 is SVGAGI.

Remarks on this clone: This specimen includes other DNA sequences encoding the same CDR3. In DNA form, the CDR3 reads TGTGCCAGCAGGGGGCTAGAAGGAAACACCATATATTTT. Translating it yields CASRGLEGNTIYF. The chain joins TRBV6-5 to TRBJ1-3, with a tentative D call TRBD1 (5 bases). The germline V gene has CDR1 MNHEY and CDR2 SVGAGI. The V end was cut by 6 bases, the J end by 4 bases, with 10 bases between. CDR3 length: 13 residues.

The chain uses TRBV19 and TRBJ1-5; unclear D gene. From germline, CDR1 is LNHDA and CDR2 SQIVND (reference sequence). The ends were cut back, 2 bases at V and 7 bases at J, with 9 bases in the middle. CDR3 length equals 13 residues. CDR3 in amino acids: CASSITSVQPQHF. For the CDR3, the DNA is TGTGCCAGTAGTATAACCAGCGTCCAGCCCCAGCATTTT.

CDR3 loop: CASSIGQGRGGELFF. In nucleotides, the CDR3 is TGTGCCAGCAGTATCGGACAGGGGAGGGGCGGGGAGCTGTTTTTT. The genes are TRBV6-5 and TRBJ2-2, with TRBD1 identical over 9 bases. CDR3 length: 15 residues. After removal of 5 bases from V and 7 bases from J, the junction contained 8 bases not matched to a gene. CDR1 is MNHEY and CDR2 is SVGAGI in the germline V gene.

The chain is built from TRBV2 and TRBJ1-2; 10 bases match TRBD1. Germline-derived CDR1 and CDR2 are SNHLY and FYNNEI. V trimming: 4 bases; J trimming: 3 bases; junction bases outside the gene matches: 2. CDR3 size: 14 residues. The CDR3 sequence: CASSATGGDYGYTF. The CDR3 coding sequence is TGTGCCAGCAGTGCGACAGGGGGCGACTATGGCTACACCTTC.

This chain connects TRBV5-4 to TRBJ2-7, with a possible D match to TRBD2 (5 bases). The germline V gene has CDR1 SGHNT and CDR2 YYREEE (reference sequence). Between the trimmed V and J ends, which lost 4 bases and 7 bases, there was a span of 9 bases. The CDR3 length is 11 residues. The CDR3 protein is CASSNRGEQYF. CDR3 nucleotides: TGTGCCAGCAGCAATAGAGGGGAGCAGTACTTC. The full variable domain, in which reference TRBV5-4 and TRBJ2-7 provide the parts outside the CDR3, is ETGVTQSPTHLIKTRGQQVTLRCSSQSGHNTVSWYQQALGQGPQFIFQYYREEENGRGNFPPRFSGLQFPNYSSELNVNALELDDSALYLCASSNRGEQYFGPGTRLTVT.

The CDR3 loop is CASSFYGQGVYNEQFF. The CDR3 DNA reads as TGTGCCAGCAGTTTCTACGGACAGGGAGTCTACAATGAGCAGTTCTTC. The chain recombines TRBV27 with TRBJ2-1; 8 nucleotides match TRBD1. Germline-derived CDR1 and CDR2 are MNHEY and SMNVEV (reference sequence). The CDR3 consists of 16 residues. With V trimmed by 3 bases and J by 3 bases, 7 bases remained unmatched.

The CDR3 loop reads CASSLGAANNEKLFF. CDR3 DNA: TGTGCCAGCAGCTTGGGGGCAGCTAATAATGAAAAACTGTTTTTT. The rearrangement uses TRBV7-9 and TRBJ1-4; a weak D match, TRBD1 (6 bases). Trimming removed 3 bases from V and 4 bases from J, with 12 bases in between. Per the germline V gene, CDR1 is SEHNR and CDR2 is FQNEAQ (reference sequence). This CDR3 spans 15 amino acids.

The V call is TRBV9, the J call TRBJ2-3; TRBD2 matches 11 bases. The CDR3 spans 15 residues. Germline V gene sequence: CDR1 SGDLS, CDR2 YYNGEE. With 4 bases clipped from V and 5 bases from J, the junction kept 6 bases outside the gene matches. Here the CDR3 DNA reads TGTGCCAGCAGCTTACTAGCGGGGGCGGGAGATACGCAGTATTTT. It encodes CASSLLAGAGDTQYF.

The rearrangement joins TRBV18 to TRBJ1-5, with 8 bases identical to TRBD1. V lost 5 bases to trimming and J lost 3 bases; unmatched junction nucleotides: 6. The CDR3 extends over 15 amino acids. From germline, CDR1 is KGHSH and CDR2 LQKENI. CDR3 region: CASSGGQGNNQPQHF. As DNA, the CDR3 is TGTGCCAGCTCAGGCGGACAGGGTAACAATCAGCCCCAGCATTTT.

This clone has more than one count but fewer than ten. The same CDR3 can be traced to other DNA sequences in this sample. The V and J genes are TRBV18 and TRBJ1-4; 9 bases are shared with TRBD1. CDR3 length: 14 amino acids. Germline CDR1 reads KGHSH; CDR2 reads LQKENI. V lost 6 bases to trimming and J lost 5 bases; unmatched junction nucleotides: 4. As DNA, the CDR3 is TGTGCCAGCTCCCCCGGGACAGGGAATGAAAAACTGTTTTTT. The encoded protein is CASSPGTGNEKLFF.

In DNA form, the CDR3 reads TGTGCCAGCAGCATCGGGCAGGGACTAAACTATGGCTACACCTTC. Translated: CASSIGQGLNYGYTF. The chain employs TRBV5-5 and TRBJ1-2; the D gene is possibly TRBD1 (5 bases). The germline V and J ends were trimmed by 4 bases and 2 bases, with 15 bases remaining between them. This CDR3 spans 15 amino acids. Germline CDR1 SGHKS, CDR2 YYEKEE (reference sequence).

The V and J genes are TRBV18 and TRBJ1-5, with 7 bases identical to TRBD1. From germline, CDR1 is KGHSH and CDR2 LQKENI. CDR3 size: 16 residues. J was trimmed by 3 bases and V by 3 bases; bases with no gene match: 8. The CDR3 DNA reads as TGTGCCAGCTCACCTCGAGGACAGGTGAACAATCAGCCCCAGCATTTT. Translation: CASSPRGQVNNQPQHF.

The V call is TRBV7-6, the J call TRBJ2-7; no reliable D call. V was shortened by 1 base and J by 2 bases, with 12 bases between the two germline ends. The CDR3 covers 15 residues. Germline V gene data show CDR1 as SGHVS and CDR2 as FNYEAQ. The CDR3, as DNA: TGTGCCAGCAGCTTAGACCCACTCCCCCCCTACGAGCAGTACTTC. Amino acids: CASSLDPLPPYEQYF.

This chain connects TRBV19 to TRBJ2-1; 7 bases are a match to TRBD2. The V segment lost 6 bases and the J segment 6 bases; nucleotides outside the gene matches: 17. Per the germline V gene, CDR1 is LNHDA and CDR2 is SQIVND (reference sequence). The CDR3 contains 17 residues. CDR3 coding DNA: TGTGCCAGTAGGGGCCCCCCCGGCCGGGGGGAGTTCAATGAGCAGTTCTTC. Protein product: CASRGPPGRGEFNEQFF. The variable domain in full, completed from reference TRBV19 and TRBJ2-1, reads DGGITQSPKYLFRKEGQNVTLSCEQNLNHDAMYWYRQDPGQGLRLIYYSQIVNDFQKGDIAEGYSVSREKKESFPLTVTSAQKNPTAFYLCASRGPPGRGEFNEQFFGPGTRLTVL.

The genes are TRBV7-3 and TRBJ1-3; TRBD1 matches 12 bases. The CDR3 sequence is 18 residues long. CDR1 and CDR2 (germline): SGHTA, FQGTGA. Unmatched junction bases numbered 6, after V lost 1 base and J lost 2 bases. As DNA, the CDR3 is TGTGCCAGCAGCTTAATGGGACAGGGGGCTGCTGCTGGAAACACCATATATTTT. It specifies CASSLMGQGAAAGNTIYF. Filled out from reference TRBV7-3 and TRBJ1-3, the complete variable domain reads GAGVSQTPSNKVTEKGKYVELRCDPISGHTALYWYRQSLGQGPEFLIYFQGTGAADDSGLPNDRFFAVRPEGSVSTLKIQRTERGDSAVYLCASSLMGQGAAAGNTIYFGEGSWLTVV.

The chain is built from TRBV10-1 and TRBJ1-1; the D gene is possibly TRBD1 (5 bases). The V gene lost 2 bases and the J gene lost 3 bases, with 10 bases spanning the gap. The CDR3 loop spans 14 amino acids. Germline V CDR1 and CDR2: WNHNN, SYGVQD (reference sequence). CDR3: CASSELPGDTEAFF. For the CDR3, the DNA is TGCGCCAGCAGTGAGCTGCCGGGGGACACTGAAGCTTTCTTT.

V and J are TRBV7-3 and TRBJ2-3, with 15 bases aligning to TRBD2. Trimming took 2 bases from V and 7 from J; bases not matched to a gene: 4. Germline CDR1 is SGHTA and CDR2 is FQGTGA. The CDR3 totals 16 residues. CDR3 residues: CASSLGLAGGQYTQYF. CDR3 sequence (DNA): TGTGCCAGCAGCTTAGGACTAGCGGGGGGGCAATATACGCAGTATTTT.

The chain carries TRBV2 and TRBJ2-5; D remains ambiguous. V was trimmed by 2 bases and J by 7 bases, leaving 23 bases between them. Per the germline V gene, CDR1 is SNHLY and CDR2 is FYNNEI. This CDR3 comprises 17 residues. The CDR3, as DNA: TGTGCCAGCAGTGAAAGAGGCGGAAGCCCACGTGTAGGGACCCAGTACTTC. Translating gives CASSERGGSPRVGTQYF.

The rearrangement links TRBV2 to TRBJ1-1, with 10 bases matching TRBD1. V lost 7 bases to trimming and J lost 5 bases; unmatched junction nucleotides: 10. Germline V gene data show CDR1 as SNHLY and CDR2 as FYNNEI. There are 15 residues in the CDR3. This CDR3 reads CASNRQGARGTEAFF. The CDR3 coding sequence is TGTGCCAGCAACCGACAGGGGGCACGGGGTACTGAAGCTTTCTTT.

The chain has TRBV30 and TRBJ1-2; D gene uncertain. The CDR3 totals 13 residues. Per the germline V gene, CDR1 is GTSNPN and CDR2 is SVGIG (reference sequence). The V and J ends lost 3 bases and 6 bases respectively, with 14 bases between them. The CDR3 reads CAWSLSGEDGYTF. Written as DNA, the CDR3 is TGTGCCTGGAGCCTCTCCGGAGAGGATGGCTACACCTTC. The full variable domain, its missing parts supplied by reference TRBV30 and TRBJ1-2, is SQTIHQWPATLVQPVGSPLSLECTVEGTSNPNLYWYRQAAGRGLQLLFYSVGIGQISSEVPQNLSASRPQDRQFILSSKKLLLSDSGFYLCAWSLSGEDGYTFGSGTRLTVV.

The chain is built from TRBV6-1 and TRBJ2-3, with TRBD2 matching 13 bases. With V trimmed by 2 bases and J by 4 bases, 15 bases remained unmatched. There are 20 residues in the CDR3. Germline loops: CDR1 MNHNS, CDR2 SASEGT. Written as DNA, the CDR3 is TGTGCCAGCAGTGAATCTGCCCCACTAGCGGGGGGGGTGGGCCCAGATACGCAGTATTTT. Translating it yields CASSESAPLAGGVGPDTQYF.

This chain connects TRBV6-5 to TRBJ2-5, with 12 positions matching TRBD2. CDR3 length: 13 amino acids. Germline CDR1 and CDR2: MNHEY and SVGAGI. After removal of 7 bases from V and 5 bases from J, the junction contained 2 bases not matched to a gene. The CDR3 DNA reads as TGTGCCAGCATTACTAGCGGGAGGGAGACCCAGTACTTC. Protein: CASITSGRETQYF.

V and J are TRBV5-6 and TRBJ1-1; 8 positions agree with TRBD1. Germline V gene data show CDR1 as SGHDT and CDR2 as YYEEEE. This CDR3 has 14 residues. J was trimmed by 2 bases and V by 4 bases; bases with no gene match: 4. The CDR3 loop is CASSRTGLNTEAFF. The CDR3 coding sequence is TGTGCCAGCAGCCGGACAGGGCTTAACACTGAAGCTTTCTTT.

This clone was observed a handful of times. This sequence joins TRBV19 and TRBJ1-2, with 7 bases matching TRBD1. Per germline, CDR1 LNHDA and CDR2 SQIVND (reference sequence). V shed 6 bases and J 3 bases; nucleotides not matched to a gene: 7. The CDR3 is made up of 14 amino acids. The CDR3 protein is CASSITGADYGYTF. The DNA of the CDR3 is TGTGCCAGTAGCATCACAGGGGCCGACTATGGCTACACCTTC.

This clone came up once. This chain joins TRBV30 and TRBJ2-1, with 9 bases matching TRBD1. Unmatched junction bases numbered 11, after V lost 2 bases and J lost 15 bases. CDR1 is GTSNPN, CDR2 SVGIG, per germline (reference sequence). The CDR3 extends over 13 amino acids. As DNA, the CDR3 is TGTGCCTGGAGTACGCCTTACAGGGGGCCTCGGTTCTTC. Its translation is CAWSTPYRGPRFF.

This clone has more than one count but fewer than ten. The chain employs TRBV12-3 or TRBV12-4 and TRBJ1-4; maybe TRBD1 (5 bases). The CDR3 consists of 13 residues. Trimming cost V 4 bases and J 4 bases, with 7 bases left between them. The CDR3 coding sequence is TGTGCCAGCAGTTCGGGACTTAATGAAAAACTGTTTTTT. The encoded protein is CASSSGLNEKLFF.

The rearrangement uses TRBV18 and TRBJ1-1; D remains unclear. V lost 4 bases to trimming and J lost 8 bases, with 11 bases between them. This CDR3 region has 12 residues. Germline loops: CDR1 KGHSH, CDR2 LQKENI. CDR3 residues: CASSLGRSEAFF. DNA of the CDR3: TGTGCCAGCTCACTAGGAAGGAGCGAAGCTTTCTTT.